This is a list of T cell receptor beta chains from one sample in a study of blood T cell repertoires in COVID-19. The table came from immunoSEQ multiplex PCR; TCRdb's copy has only in-frame clones and leaves some out. Of approximately 290,000 clones in the sample, roughly nine tenths were seen once. Sequenced input: peripheral blood. The receptors were sampled from a woman in her thirties with COVID-19, enrolled during active disease. Each CDR3 is given with its conserved first and last residue. A D gene is named only where the DNA matches it firmly. Clone sizes are given selectively: once, few, many, or a class where the clone is expanded.

d_call	clone_size	v_call	j_call	cdr3_aa	cdr3_nt
TRBD1	once	TRBV7-8	TRBJ2-3	CASSGTGAVTDTQYF	TGTGCCAGCAGCGGGACAGGGGCTGTTACAGATACGCAGTATTTT
-	-	TRBV18	TRBJ1-6	CASSQAVEGGSPLHF	TGTGCCAGCTCACAGGCCGTAGAGGGCGGTTCACCCCTCCACTTT
TRBD1	-	TRBV4-1	TRBJ1-4	CASSRLLPGQGQKLFF	TGCGCCAGCAGCCGACTACTTCCGGGACAGGGGCAAAAACTGTTTTTT
TRBD2	-	TRBV9	TRBJ2-3	CASSPPAGSTDTQYF	TGTGCCAGCAGCCCCCCAGCGGGAAGCACAGATACGCAGTATTTT
-	-	TRBV15	TRBJ2-2	CATSVQVLNTGELFF	TGTGCCACCAGCGTACAGGTGTTGAACACCGGGGAGCTGTTTTTT
TRBD2	-	TRBV2	TRBJ2-7	CASSVGRGGHEQYF	TGTGCCAGCAGTGTCGGGCGGGGGGGCCACGAGCAGTACTTC
TRBD1	-	TRBV28	TRBJ1-2	CASSQYPGTGDNGYTF	TGTGCCAGCAGCCAATACCCCGGGACAGGGGACAATGGCTACACCTTC
-	once	TRBV14	TRBJ1-6	CASSRNVGGRSPLHF	TGTGCCAGCAGCCGTAACGTCGGGGGACGCTCACCCCTCCACTTT
TRBD1	-	TRBV23-1	TRBJ1-6	CASSQWGSRTGGFSPLHF	TGCGCCAGCAGTCAATGGGGATCCCGGACAGGGGGATTTTCACCCCTCCACTTT
TRBD1	-	TRBV6-1	TRBJ1-4	CASSERDRVEKLFF	TGTGCCAGCAGTGAAAGAGACAGGGTCGAAAAACTGTTTTTT
-	-	TRBV18	TRBJ2-7	CASSAAEGGREQYF	TGTGCCAGCTCAGCAGCGGAGGGGGGGAGGGAGCAGTACTTC
-	-	TRBV27	TRBJ1-2	CASSFSAGYGYTF	TGTGCCAGCAGTTTTAGTGCGGGCTATGGCTACACCTTC